This T cell receptor beta chain was sequenced in a study of shared clonotypes between healthy human individuals. Overall study context: CD4 naive and CD4 memory each took three plates per donor, while CD8 naive took two and CD8 memory one. Overall study results and limits: Clonotype sharing among donors was thought likely to change with sequencing depth.

The germline CDR1 and CDR2 sequences are MNHEY and SMNVEV (reference sequence). The CDR3 contains 16 residues. With 2 bases clipped from V and 2 bases from J, the junction kept 7 bases outside the gene matches. The table came from immunoSEQ multiplex PCR; TCRdb's copy has only in-frame clones and leaves some out. The sample lists about 2.2 million clones, about 94% seen once, with around 1.7% in the top ten. Terminally differentiated effector memory CD45RA+ cells were left out of the naive CD8 fraction, which was CD45RO-negative and positively selected for CCR7. This clone came up once. Its antigen is not known.

This TCR was recovered from a man aged 18 to 29 in good health. Some clones in this sample may be carry-over from other donors' samples. The genes are TRBV27 and TRBJ2-7, with TRBD1 matching over 9 bases. The sequencing input was naive CD8+ T cells from PBMCs. Written as DNA, the CDR3 is TGTGCCAGCAGTTTAAGGGGACAGGGTGAGACCTACGAGCAGTACTTC. Encoded protein: CASSLRGQGETYEQYF.